A selection of T cell receptor beta chains follows, all from one sample in a study of blood T cell repertoires in COVID-19. TCRdb keeps only in-frame clones here, not all; method: immunoSEQ multiplex PCR. This table holds 200,000 to 250,000 clones, roughly 85% found once. The specimen was PBMCs or T cells enriched from blood (not recorded which). Every receptor here comes from a man between 25 and 39 years old who had recovered from COVID-19. CDR3s include the opening cysteine and the closing phenylalanine or tryptophan. The order of the fields is J gene, clone size, V gene, D gene, CDR3 protein, CDR3 DNA. A D gene is named only where the DNA matches it firmly. Some rows mark clone size as missing; the rest say once, few, many or name a class of expanded clone.

TRBJ1-5	once	TRBV15	.	CATSSLRDNSRAGNQPQHF	TGTGCCACCAGCAGTCTTCGGGACAACTCGAGGGCGGGCAATCAGCCCCAGCATTTT
TRBJ2-5	few	TRBV10-3	.	CAISDGGQETQYF	TGTGCCATCAGTGACGGGGGTCAAGAGACCCAGTACTTC
TRBJ2-3	.	TRBV28	.	CASSFRGTTDTQYF	TGTGCCAGCAGTTTTCGGGGGACCACAGATACGCAGTATTTT
TRBJ2-7	few	TRBV7-9	.	CASSPLSGEQYF	TGTGCCAGCAGCCCCCTTAGTGGCGAGCAGTACTTC
TRBJ2-3	.	TRBV19	TRBD2	CASSVTSWADTQYF	TGTGCCAGTAGTGTGACTAGCTGGGCAGATACGCAGTATTTT
TRBJ1-2	few	TRBV6-1	.	CASSEEKWTAPYGYTF	TGTGCCAGCAGTGAAGAGAAATGGACTGCCCCCTATGGCTACACCTTC
TRBJ1-1	.	TRBV6-5	.	CASSYSAGRGVTEAFF	TGTGCCAGCAGTTACTCGGCGGGCAGGGGAGTTACTGAAGCTTTCTTT
TRBJ1-2	.	TRBV14	.	CASSETSGVTYGYTF	TGTGCCAGCAGCGAAACCTCAGGGGTAACCTATGGCTACACCTTC
TRBJ1-3	.	TRBV7-2	TRBD1	CASSVQGYGNTIYF	TGTGCCAGCAGCGTACAGGGGTATGGAAACACCATATATTTT
TRBJ2-7	.	TRBV7-9	TRBD1	CASSFGQGFNEQYF	TGTGCCAGCAGCTTTGGACAGGGGTTCAACGAGCAGTACTTC
TRBJ1-6	.	TRBV28	.	CASINRGYSPLHF	TGTGCCAGCATCAACCGGGGATACTCACCCCTCCACTTT
TRBJ2-5	.	TRBV6-2/TRBV6-3	.	CASSYLETQYF	TGTGCCAGCAGTTACCTGGAGACCCAGTACTTC
TRBJ1-4	.	TRBV13	TRBD1	CASSRQTGLNEKLFF	TGTGCCAGCAGCCGCCAGACAGGGCTTAATGAAAAACTGTTTTTT
TRBJ1-4	.	TRBV28	.	CASSLKGLATNEKLFF	TGTGCCAGCAGTTTAAAGGGGCTTGCAACTAATGAAAAACTGTTTTTT
TRBJ2-2	.	TRBV6-1	TRBD2	CASSEGRLAGLNTGELFF	TGTGCCAGCAGTGAAGGGAGGCTAGCGGGGCTGAACACCGGGGAGCTGTTTTTT
TRBJ1-5	.	TRBV18	.	CASSPGTINQPQHF	TGTGCCAGCTCACCCGGGACAATAAATCAGCCCCAGCATTTT
TRBJ1-3	few	TRBV10-1	.	CASSEGLAAGNTIYF	TGCGCCAGCAGTGAGGGACTCGCGGCTGGAAACACCATATATTTT
TRBJ1-1	.	TRBV18	.	CASSPRGRDTEAFF	TGTGCCAGCTCACCGCGTGGGAGGGACACTGAAGCTTTCTTT
TRBJ2-2	once	TRBV3-1/TRBV3-2	.	CASSQPHVGGRTGELFF	TGTGCCAGCAGCCAACCCCACGTTGGGGGGAGAACCGGGGAGCTGTTTTTT
TRBJ2-1	.	TRBV7-2	.	CASTTGLGGEQFF	TGTGCCAGCACCACAGGGTTGGGAGGGGAGCAGTTCTTC
TRBJ2-4	.	TRBV18	.	CASSIGGPNLAKNIQYF	TGTGCCAGCTCAATAGGGGGACCTAACTTAGCCAAAAACATTCAGTACTTC
TRBJ2-3	.	TRBV7-2	TRBD1	CASSPQTGSTDTQYF	TGTGCCAGCAGCCCCCAGACAGGGAGCACAGATACGCAGTATTTT
TRBJ1-2	.	TRBV27	TRBD1	CASSRTTPGQGFVYGYTF	TGTGCCAGCAGTCGCACAACCCCGGGACAGGGATTCGTCTATGGCTACACCTTC
TRBJ2-5	many	TRBV5-4	TRBD2	CASSSRLAGVETQYF	TGTGCCAGCAGCTCCCGACTAGCGGGAGTGGAGACCCAGTACTTC
TRBJ2-5	.	TRBV12-5	.	CASGQGRETQYF	TGTGCTAGTGGTCAGGGTCGGGAGACCCAGTACTTC
TRBJ2-5	.	TRBV6-1	TRBD2	CASSEVSGSSGGARETQYF	TGTGCCAGCAGTGAAGTATCGGGGTCTAGCGGGGGGGCCCGGGAGACCCAGTACTTC
TRBJ1-5	.	TRBV5-4	.	CASSLDSNQPQHF	TGTGCCAGCAGCTTGGACTCCAATCAGCCCCAGCATTTT
TRBJ2-3	.	TRBV11-2	.	CASSLPEGRSTDTQYF	TGTGCCAGCAGCCTTCCGGAGGGGAGGAGCACAGATACGCAGTATTTT
TRBJ1-5	.	TRBV12-5	TRBD1	CASGAGTGDQPQHF	TGTGCTAGTGGGGCCGGGACAGGGGATCAGCCCCAGCATTTT
TRBJ1-2	.	TRBV5-6	.	CASSALGGLEGYTF	TGTGCCAGCAGCGCCCTGGGGGGTTTGGAAGGCTACACCTTC
TRBJ2-3	.	TRBV9	TRBD2	CASSHRLGGLGAPDSTDTQYF	TGTGCCAGCAGCCACAGACTTGGGGGACTAGGAGCCCCAGATAGCACAGATACGCAGTATTTT
TRBJ1-3	.	TRBV5-6	.	CASSLASPGNTIYF	TGTGCCAGCAGCTTGGCGTCTCCTGGAAACACCATATATTTT
TRBJ1-2	few	TRBV3-1/TRBV3-2	.	CASSSGEGGYTF	TGTGCCAGCAGCTCGGGGGAAGGAGGCTACACCTTC
TRBJ1-2	.	TRBV28	.	CASSLGAGLTGYTF	TGTGCCAGCAGTTTGGGGGCAGGCTTAACGGGCTACACCTTC
TRBJ2-1	.	TRBV2	TRBD1	CASKIRDRSYNEQFF	TGTGCCAGCAAGATCCGGGACAGATCCTACAATGAGCAGTTCTTC
TRBJ2-3	.	TRBV19	TRBD2	CASSGGLAADTQYF	TGTGCCAGTAGTGGGGGACTAGCGGCAGATACGCAGTATTTT
TRBJ2-1	.	TRBV19	TRBD1	CASRATGRGNNEQFF	TGTGCCAGTAGGGCGACAGGGAGAGGGAACAATGAGCAGTTCTTC
TRBJ2-3	.	TRBV5-1	.	CASSLTESTDTQYF	TGCGCCAGCAGCTTAACAGAAAGCACAGATACGCAGTATTTT
TRBJ2-7	.	TRBV24-1	TRBD1	CATSDYRTGNEQYF	TGTGCCACCAGTGACTACCGGACAGGGAACGAGCAGTACTTC
TRBJ1-2	.	TRBV4-3	TRBD1	CASSQDGTGGGYGYTF	TGCGCCAGCAGCCAAGACGGGACAGGCGGAGGCTATGGCTACACCTTC
TRBJ2-7	.	TRBV5-1	.	CASSLGQGSGQYF	TGCGCCAGCAGCTTGGGCCAGGGTTCTGGGCAGTACTTC
TRBJ1-5	once	TRBV19	TRBD1	CATGYWDRGGNQPQHF	TGTGCCACGGGATATTGGGACAGGGGAGGCAATCAGCCCCAGCATTTT
TRBJ1-2	.	TRBV5-1	.	CASSLVGGYGYTF	TGCGCCAGCAGCTTGGTGGGGGGCTATGGCTACACCTTC
TRBJ1-5	.	TRBV19	TRBD1	CASSQTGTGSNQPQHF	TGTGCCAGTAGCCAAACCGGGACAGGGTCGAATCAGCCCCAGCATTTT
TRBJ2-3	.	TRBV4-2	TRBD2	CASSQGAGGLSDTQYF	TGTGCCAGCAGCCAAGGGGCGGGGGGCCTCTCAGATACGCAGTATTTT
TRBJ2-7	.	TRBV5-1	.	CASSFDSYEQYF	TGCGCCAGCAGCTTTGACAGCTACGAGCAGTACTTC
TRBJ1-2	.	TRBV4-3	.	CASSQDFGDSYGYTF	TGCGCCAGCAGCCAAGATTTCGGGGATTCCTATGGCTACACCTTC